Presented here are 22 T cell receptor beta chains from one specimen sequenced in a study of T cell repertoires in ileal Crohn's disease. TCRdb's copy holds only in-frame clones and misses some; the assay was immunoSEQ multiplex PCR. The sample shows 11,000 to 15,000 clones, around four fifths of them seen only once. Sequencing was done on a sample of ileal tissue. The receptors derive from an adult with Crohn's disease.

This chain links TRBV6-5 with TRBJ2-5; maybe TRBD2 (5 bases). The CDR3 length is 14 residues. Trimming removed 0 bases at V and 4 bases at J, with 9 bases between. From germline, CDR1 is MNHEY and CDR2 SVGAGI. Here the CDR3 reads CASSYSASTETQYF. The CDR3, as DNA: TGTGCCAGCAGTTACTCGGCTAGCACAGAGACCCAGTACTTC.

This chain joins TRBV9 and TRBJ1-4, with 8 bases identical to TRBD1. J was trimmed by 8 bases and V by 7 bases; bases with no gene match: 13. The germline V gene encodes CDR1 SGDLS and CDR2 YYNGEE. This CDR3 spans 15 amino acids. Written as DNA, the CDR3 is TGTGCCAGCGCACGCGCGGGGACAGGCGACGAAAAACTGTTTTTT. It translates to CASARAGTGDEKLFF.

This sequence joins TRBV4-2 and TRBJ2-2; tentative D call: TRBD2 (5 bases). V lost 2 bases, J lost 6 bases, and 10 bases lay in between. The CDR3 runs to 14 residues. The germline gives CDR1 LGHNA, CDR2 YNFKEQ. CDR3 sequence: CASSQRHGAGELFF. The CDR3 nucleotides are TGTGCCAGCAGCCAACGACACGGGGCCGGGGAGCTGTTTTTT.

V usage is TRBV5-1 and J usage is TRBJ1-1; TRBD1 matches at 9 bases. With V trimmed by 4 bases and J by 4 bases, 8 bases remained unmatched. The CDR3 totals 15 residues. Germline V gives CDR1 SGHRS, CDR2 YFSETQ. CDR3 amino acids: CASSAGQGVITEAFF. In DNA, the CDR3 is TGCGCCAGCAGCGCGGGACAGGGAGTAATCACTGAAGCTTTCTTT.

The rearrangement uses TRBV5-1 and TRBJ2-5, with D possibly being TRBD1 (6 bases). Trimming removed 0 bases at V and 4 bases at J, with 13 bases between. The CDR3 has 15 amino acids. Germline V gene data show CDR1 as SGHRS and CDR2 as YFSETQ. CDR3 region: CASSLEGDFTETQYF. CDR3 bases: TGCGCCAGCAGCTTGGAGGGGGATTTTACAGAGACCCAGTACTTC.

This chain links TRBV6-5 with TRBJ1-5, with TRBD1 identical over 7 bases. This CDR3 is built from 15 residues. In germline, CDR1 is MNHEY, CDR2 SVGAGI. This CDR3 reads CAALSDRDSNQPQHF. In nucleotides, the CDR3 is TGTGCAGCACTCAGCGACAGGGATAGCAATCAGCCCCAGCATTTT.

This clone is medium-sized within its sample. The genes are TRBV19 and TRBJ1-4; 7 bases match TRBD1. Germline V gives CDR1 LNHDA, CDR2 SQIVND (reference sequence). The CDR3 is 13 residues long. V shed 4 bases and J 7 bases; nucleotides not matched to a gene: 3. The DNA of the CDR3 is TGTGCCAGTAGTAGCCGGGACAGTGAAAAACTGTTTTTT. Protein: CASSSRDSEKLFF.

The sample holds a few counts of this clone. This chain connects TRBV29-1 to TRBJ1-5; no firm D call. The CDR3 is made up of 13 amino acids. Germline V gene sequence: CDR1 SQVTM, CDR2 ANQGSEA. V lost 6 bases and J lost 5, with 14 bases in between. The CDR3 region is CSVAREWDQPQHF. The CDR3 DNA sequence: TGCAGCGTGGCCCGGGAATGGGATCAGCCCCAGCATTTT.

The chain links TRBV12-5 to TRBJ1-1; D remains unclear. CDR3 length: 14 residues. V lost 5 bases, J lost 1 base, and 11 bases lay in between. The germline gives CDR1 LGHNT, CDR2 FRNRAP. The CDR3 DNA reads as TGTGCTAGTGGTCCCGGACTTTCGAACACTGAAGCTTTCTTT. Encoded protein: CASGPGLSNTEAFF.

The chain uses TRBV4-1 and TRBJ2-7; 9 nucleotides line up with TRBD2. The V gene end was trimmed by 3 bases and the J gene end by 5 bases; junction bases not matched to a gene: 8. The CDR3 totals 15 residues. Germline V lookup: CDR1 MGHRA, CDR2 YSYEKL. The CDR3 DNA reads TGCGCCAGCAGCCACCCGGGACTAGCTTTGGACGAGCAGTACTTC. Encoded protein: CASSHPGLALDEQYF.

This CDR3 reads CASSPPSSSGNTIYF. The CDR3 nucleotides read TGTGCCAGCTCACCACCCTCGAGCTCTGGAAACACCATATATTTT. The chain recombines TRBV18 with TRBJ1-3; D gene unclear. CDR3 length: 15 amino acids. The V gene lost 0 bases and the J gene lost 0 bases, with 6 bases spanning the gap. Germline lookup yields CDR1 KGHSH and CDR2 LQKENI.

The chain is built from TRBV4-2 and TRBJ2-2; 8 bases fit TRBD2. Unmatched junction bases numbered 9, after V lost 3 bases and J lost 6 bases. The CDR3 covers 16 residues. Germline lookup yields CDR1 LGHNA and CDR2 YNFKEQ. In DNA, the CDR3 is TGTGCCAGCAGCCAGGGGCCCGGACTAGCCTCCGGGGAGCTGTTTTTT. It specifies CASSQGPGLASGELFF.

V gene TRBV4-3 combines with J gene TRBJ2-1; TRBD1 matches 8 bases. This CDR3 has 15 amino acids. The germline V gene has CDR1 LGHNA and CDR2 YSLEER. The ends lost 0 bases at V and 10 bases at J; junction bases unmatched: 8. In DNA form, the CDR3 reads TGCGCCAGCAGCCAAGACTGGCAGGGGGCGCGAGAGCAGTTCTTC. Translating it yields CASSQDWQGAREQFF.

This chain connects TRBV7-8 to TRBJ1-5; maybe TRBD1 (5 bases). Trimming cost V 5 bases and J 3 bases, with 8 bases left between them. The CDR3 consists of 13 residues. CDR1 is SGHVS and CDR2 is FQNEAQ in the germline V gene. The CDR3, as DNA: TGTGCCAGCAGCCGACAGCCCAATCAGCCCCAGCATTTT. Translating it yields CASSRQPNQPQHF.

The V gene is TRBV6-1, the J gene TRBJ2-4; D is perhaps TRBD1 (6 bases). The CDR3 totals 13 residues. Germline V gene data show CDR1 as MNHNS and CDR2 as SASEGT. The germline V and J ends were trimmed by 8 bases and 3 bases, with 11 bases remaining between them. The CDR3 region has the DNA TGTGCCAGCGCAGGACAGAGCAAAAACATTCAGTACTTC. Its translation: CASAGQSKNIQYF.

The genes are TRBV9 and TRBJ2-1, with 12 positions matching TRBD2. CDR1 is SGDLS, CDR2 YYNGEE, per germline. The CDR3 spans 16 residues. Trimming removed 4 bases from V and 4 bases from J; junction bases left unmatched: 6. The CDR3: CASSPRTSGIYNEQFF. DNA of the CDR3: TGTGCCAGCAGCCCTAGGACTAGCGGGATTTACAATGAGCAGTTCTTC.

The table lists this clone with a count of one. The chain links TRBV30 to TRBJ2-1; TRBD2 agrees at 7 bases. This CDR3 comprises 12 residues. Germline V CDR1 and CDR2: GTSNPN, SVGIG (reference sequence). Trimming at V came to 3 bases and at J to 12 bases, leaving 8 bases not matched to a gene. CDR3 loop: CAWSQTASGQFF. In nucleotides, the CDR3 is TGTGCCTGGAGCCAGACTGCTAGCGGGCAGTTCTTC.

The J gene is TRBJ1-2, the V gene TRBV2; 12 bases are shared with TRBD1. Germline V gene lookup returns CDR1 SNHLY and CDR2 FYNNEI. The CDR3 contains 18 residues. V lost 5 bases to trimming and J lost 4 bases; unmatched junction nucleotides: 14. CDR3 nucleotide sequence: TGTGCCAGCAGTTTAAGGGGACAGGGGGCGCCTCTAGGCTATGGCTACACCTTC. Translating it yields CASSLRGQGAPLGYGYTF.

The chain recombines TRBV7-3 with TRBJ2-7, with D hard to call. Trimming took 1 base from V and 5 from J, leaving 9 bases between them. Germline CDR1 is SGHTA and CDR2 is FQGTGA. The CDR3 sequence is 13 residues long. CDR3 sequence (DNA): TGTGCCAGCAGCTTAAAGGTTCGGGACGAGCAGTACTTC. The encoded protein is CASSLKVRDEQYF.

CDR3 residues: CASSYLAGVGEQYF. The CDR3 coding sequence is TGTGCCAGCAGCTATCTAGCGGGAGTGGGCGAGCAGTACTTC. The chain carries TRBV21-1 and TRBJ2-7; the DNA was not used to check the table's D call, TRBD2. TRBV21-1 is listed as a pseudogene. CDR3 length: 14 amino acids.

This rearrangement joins TRBV10-3 to TRBJ2-7, with TRBD1 identical over 8 bases. J was trimmed by 6 bases and V by 7 bases; bases with no gene match: 5. This CDR3 contains 12 residues. Germline V CDR1 and CDR2: ENHRY, SYGVKD. Here the CDR3 reads CAITPDRGEQYF. The CDR3 DNA sequence: TGTGCCATCACCCCCGACAGGGGCGAGCAGTACTTC.

The chain is built from TRBV6-6 and TRBJ2-3, with unresolved D. Germline-derived CDR1 and CDR2 are MNHNY and SVGAGI (reference sequence). This CDR3 region has 13 residues. Between the trimmed V and J ends, which lost 2 bases and 6 bases, there was a span of 9 bases. The CDR3 sequence: CASSYARVDTQYF. The CDR3 nucleotides are TGTGCCAGCAGTTACGCTAGAGTGGATACGCAGTATTTT.